Listed below are T cell receptor beta chains from one sample, sequenced in a study of monozygotic twins with inflammatory bowel disease. TCRdb reprocessed the 5' RACE reads, keeping one entry per CDR3 protein, no DNA. The table for this sample gives about 160,000 distinct CDR3 sequences. The material sequenced was blood. The receptors originated from a human donor with ulcerative colitis or Crohn's disease, or a healthy co-twin of an affected twin (not recorded which). Both conserved end residues are part of each CDR3.

TRBV28	TRBJ1-1	CASSPTWDTEAFF
TRBV5-6	TRBJ1-1	CASSLDPGRAGEAFF
TRBV28	TRBJ2-7	CASSWDRAYEQYF
TRBV7-9	TRBJ1-4	CASSSTVQATNEKLFF
TRBV28	TRBJ2-4	CASRGDSTKNIQYF
TRBV28	TRBJ1-3	CASSPAGVRGNTIYF
TRBV27	TRBJ1-2	CASRERGGGYTF
TRBV7-2	TRBJ1-1	CASSLDPQGGALF
TRBV5-1	TRBJ2-7	CASSFFGDSYEQYF
TRBV27	TRBJ1-1	CASSLLRTGEPEAFF
TRBV7-8	TRBJ1-6	CASSLGGGGLSPLHF
TRBV3-1	TRBJ2-1	CASSQEEPSDEQFF
TRBV6-5	TRBJ2-5	CASTTPYEWTQYF
TRBV7-6	TRBJ1-4	CASRQTGANEKLFF
TRBV5-1	TRBJ2-1	CASSLFLADSYNEQFF
TRBV20-1	TRBJ2-3	CSAAVPDGAGDTQYF
TRBV5-5	TRBJ1-5	CASTRTGGFNDQPQHF
TRBV4-2	TRBJ2-1	CASSQDRLAGVQEQFF
TRBV5-1	TRBJ2-7	CASSSAQGLGEQYF
TRBV7-9	TRBJ2-1	CASSLGSGNEQFF
TRBV5-1	TRBJ1-2	CASSLAWSDGYTF
TRBV5-1	TRBJ1-1	CASSLEVSWGEAFF
TRBV11-2	TRBJ2-2	CASSQSWGQGAYTGELFF
TRBV7-2	TRBJ1-5	CASRAGGLDQPQHF
TRBV7-3	TRBJ2-7	CASSWGQSYEQYF
TRBV6-5	TRBJ1-1	CASSYSEHVGEAFF
TRBV7-6	TRBJ2-3	CASSLPSSSTDTQYF
TRBV3-1	TRBJ2-2	CASSRLLGKSNTGELFF
TRBV5-8	TRBJ1-2	CASSSRPNRELYGYTF
TRBV12-3/TRBV12-4	TRBJ2-6	CASSRGLSGANVLTF
TRBV4-1	TRBJ1-5	CASSQGLGNQPQHF
TRBV25-1	TRBJ1-1	CASSESGARNTEAFF
TRBV7-8	TRBJ2-5	CANSRGVRETQYF
TRBV12-3/TRBV12-4	TRBJ2-5	CASRVPGSETQYF
TRBV6-2/TRBV6-3	TRBJ1-5	CASSSARGQRSDQPQHF
TRBV9	TRBJ2-1	CASSIDSDEQFF
TRBV3-1	TRBJ2-7	CASSQDRDSPYEQYF
TRBV27	TRBJ1-1	CASSNRGGVRNTEAFF
TRBV9	TRBJ2-5	CASSVGFGGSETQYF
TRBV20-1	TRBJ1-1	CSAKGGTANTEAFF
TRBV20-1	TRBJ1-1	CSANRQGLNTEAFF
TRBV12-3/TRBV12-4	TRBJ1-3	CASSLFVVSGNTIYF
TRBV27	TRBJ2-7	CASSLTDSPYYEQYF
TRBV7-7	TRBJ2-1	CASSPVLGGYNEQFF
TRBV20-1	TRBJ2-1	CSARGLGWNEQFF
TRBV20-1	TRBJ2-1	CSARHAGGPGNEQFF
TRBV5-1	TRBJ1-1	CASSLRQGDTEAFF
TRBV18	TRBJ1-6	CASSPPRDREFGSYNSPLHF
TRBV19	TRBJ1-5	CASRLTGWDQPQHF
TRBV5-1	TRBJ2-3	CASSLGGTDTQYF
TRBV7-2	TRBJ1-5	CASSLALTGYQPQHF
TRBV7-9	TRBJ2-2	CASSSPLMGTGELFF
TRBV4-3	TRBJ2-1	CASSLGTSGSAEQFF
TRBV12-3/TRBV12-4	TRBJ1-2	CASSFVHDRGYTF
TRBV4-1	TRBJ2-3	CASSQALARASGRTDTQYF